The clone carrying this T cell receptor beta chain was seen only once. Its antigen is not known. The protocol was immunoSEQ multiplex PCR, while the TCRdb copy is restricted to in-frame clones and leaves out a portion. The data show 65,000 or so clones, with approximately 84% seen just once and approximately 2% held by the top ten. The CDR3 sequence is 16 residues long. After removal of 6 bases from V and 0 bases from J, the junction contained 9 bases not matched to a gene. CDR1 is MNHNY, CDR2 SVGAGI, per germline (reference sequence). These data are taken from a study of OX40 agonist ivuxolimab in advanced cancers. Study-wide context: Checkpoint inhibitors had been given previously to approximately 40% of patients. Whole-study results and caveats: Partial responders at 0.1-3.0 mg/kg showed near-lowest clonal expansion.

The rearrangement links TRBV6-6 to TRBJ2-3; 7 positions agree with TRBD1. This sequence was found in an adult with an advanced solid tumor such as melanoma, head and neck, liver or kidney cancer. The material sequenced was CD4+ or CD8+ T cells sorted from blood, taken in a trial of the OX40 agonist ivuxolimab. The CDR3 reads CASRWTGLTSTDTQYF. As DNA, the CDR3 is TGTGCCAGCAGGTGGACAGGCCTAACTAGCACAGATACGCAGTATTTT.